This T cell receptor (beta chain) comes out of a study of control samples from healthy donors and cancer patients (dated by TCRdb to about 2020). Library preparation was by the immunoSEQ multiplex PCR assay. Entries here come from immuneACCESS through TCRdb and include only in-frame sequences with V and J called. Some clones fail to appear in such tables; in the studies checked, an unresolved V gene covers under half of the shortfall, and the cause of the remainder is unknown. Within this sample are 50,000 or so clones, with 85% to 95% of them counted one time only. The ten top clones hold approximately 2.3% of the sample. Worth noting for this clone: What antigen it recognizes has not been identified. Nothing much larger sits one base from this clone, and base qualities are not available.

According to the germline V gene, CDR1 reads SGHDT and CDR2 reads YYEEEE. The CDR3, from cysteine to phenylalanine, totals 12 residues. Left in the record is the CDR3 DNA by itself, 36 bases read in frame from the first base. Cut back by 0 bases and 4 bases, the V and J ends lie 4 bases apart. This chain joins TRBV5-6 to TRBJ1-2, with no confident D gene call. The sample comprised blood. This receptor was identified in a man aged 25-45 years in good health. At the DNA level, the sequence is TGTGCCAGCAGCTTGGAGGCCTATGGCTACACCTTC. Its coded protein is CASSLEAYGYTF. The variable domain in full, with residues beyond the CDR3 obtained from the reference TRBV5-6 and TRBJ1-2 genes, is DAGVTQSPTHLIKTRGQQVTLRCSPKSGHDTVSWYQQALGQGPQFIFQYYEEEERQRGNFPDRFSGHQFPNYSSELNVNALLLGDSALYLCASSLEAYGYTFGSGTRLTVV.